The 31 T cell receptor beta chains below all came from one sample that was sequenced in a study of blood T cell repertoires in COVID-19. The assay was immunoSEQ multiplex PCR, and TCRdb's table has in-frame clones only and misses some. The sample records under 500,000 clones, 80% to 90% being singletons. The sequencing input was PBMCs or T cells enriched from blood (not recorded which). Every receptor here comes from a man younger than 40 who had recovered from COVID-19.

This clone was detected only once. This chain connects TRBV28 to TRBJ1-5; 11 nucleotides agree with TRBD1. Germline CDR1 MDHEN, CDR2 SYDVKM. The CDR3 consists of 15 residues. V lost 2 bases, J lost 9 bases, and 6 bases stayed unmatched. CDR3 protein: CASSLRTGGFTPQHF. DNA for the CDR3: TGTGCCAGCAGTTTAAGGACAGGGGGCTTCACGCCCCAGCATTTT.

The chain carries TRBV29-1 and TRBJ1-1; D not certain. Trimming took off 2 bases at V and 6 bases at J, with 7 bases between the two ends. CDR3 length: 11 amino acids. The germline V gene encodes CDR1 SQVTM and CDR2 ANQGSEA. The CDR3 DNA follows: TGCAGCGTTGAACCCCAGTCTGAAGCTTTCTTT. This gives the protein CSVEPQSEAFF.

This sequence joins TRBV2 and TRBJ1-4; weak D call: TRBD1 (6 bases). Germline loops: CDR1 SNHLY, CDR2 FYNNEI. The V end was cut by 8 bases, the J end by 4 bases, with 14 bases between. This CDR3 region has 14 residues. CDR3 residues: CASAVLGGNEKLFF. The CDR3 DNA is TGTGCCAGCGCCGTCCTAGGGGGTAATGAAAAACTGTTTTTT.

The genes are TRBV10-3 and TRBJ2-5, with 7 bases that match TRBD1. The CDR3 totals 15 residues. V shed 2 bases and J 5 bases; nucleotides not matched to a gene: 8. The germline gives CDR1 ENHRY, CDR2 SYGVKD. CDR3 sequence: CAISETDRDPETQYF. The CDR3 coding sequence is TGTGCCATCAGTGAGACCGACAGGGACCCGGAGACCCAGTACTTC.

The rearrangement links TRBV19 to TRBJ2-2, with TRBD1 matching 8 bases. Looked up from germline, CDR1 is LNHDA and CDR2 is SQIVND (reference sequence). Trimming took 6 bases from V and 4 from J; bases not matched to a gene: 7. This CDR3 comprises 15 residues. CDR3 region: CASRTQGASTGELFF. The CDR3 DNA sequence: TGTGCCAGTAGAACTCAGGGGGCTAGCACCGGGGAGCTGTTTTTT.

V is TRBV28 and J is TRBJ1-2; 10 bases fit TRBD1. This CDR3 spans 19 amino acids. Losses at the gene ends were 8 bases for V and 4 bases for J; bases not matched to a gene: 22. Germline V lookup: CDR1 MDHEN, CDR2 SYDVKM. The CDR3 nucleotides are TGTGCCAGCGCTCCTGGTTTCGGGGACAGGGGCCTGTCTGGCTATGGCTACACCTTC. It is translated as CASAPGFGDRGLSGYGYTF.

The chain employs TRBV7-8 and TRBJ2-1; possible D gene TRBD2, 6 bases. Germline values: CDR1 SGHVS, CDR2 FQNEAQ. The CDR3 contains 13 residues. Trimming shortened V by 5 bases and J by 9 bases, and 14 bases separated the two germline ends. Here the CDR3 reads CASSPRLVSEQFF. The DNA of the CDR3 is TGTGCCAGCAGCCCCAGACTAGTAAGTGAGCAGTTCTTC.

V usage is TRBV29-1 and J usage is TRBJ2-7, with TRBD2 matching 8 bases. The CDR3 length is 15 residues. After removal of 4 bases from V and 3 bases from J, the junction contained 11 bases not matched to a gene. In germline, CDR1 is SQVTM, CDR2 ANQGSEA. In nucleotides, the CDR3 is TGCAGCGTTGGGGGAACGACTAGCGACTTCTACGAGCAGTACTTC. It is translated as CSVGGTTSDFYEQYF.

The CDR3 region has the DNA TGCGCCAGCAGCCCTAGGACTAGCGGCTACAATGAGCAGTTCTTC. Protein sequence: CASSPRTSGYNEQFF. The chain has TRBV5-1 and TRBJ2-1; the match to TRBD2 covers 10 bases. With 4 bases clipped from V and 3 bases from J, the junction kept 4 bases outside the gene matches. The CDR3 length is 15 residues. CDR1 is SGHRS, CDR2 YFSETQ, per germline.

CDR3 in DNA: TGTGCCAGCAGTTACGGCCAACAGGGGTTTTTCACTGAAGCTTTCTTT. This sequence encodes CASSYGQQGFFTEAFF. The chain uses TRBV6-2 or TRBV6-3 and TRBJ1-1; 7 bases line up with TRBD1. With V trimmed by 2 bases and J by 4 bases, 10 bases remained unmatched. This CDR3 has 16 residues. Germline V gene lookup returns CDR1 MNHEY and CDR2 SVGEGT.

This chain links TRBV4-1 with TRBJ1-5; D may be TRBD1 (5 bases). The CDR3 contains 13 residues. The V gene lost 3 bases and the J gene lost 6 bases, with 9 bases spanning the gap. The V gene's germline CDR1 is MGHRA and CDR2 YSYEKL. The CDR3 DNA reads TGCGCCAGCAGCCAGGCAGGGATTCAGCCCCAGCATTTT. Translating gives CASSQAGIQPQHF.

The chain couples TRBV11-2 to TRBJ2-1, with D possibly being TRBD2 (6 bases). Trimming removed 1 base from V and 3 bases from J, with 19 bases in between. This CDR3 has 18 amino acids. Germline CDR1 and CDR2: SGHAT and FQNNGV. CDR3 DNA sequence: TGTGCCAGCAGCTTAGCCGGCGGTGTGGGAGGAAGCTACAATGAGCAGTTCTTC. It translates to CASSLAGGVGGSYNEQFF.

This chain uses TRBV14 with TRBJ1-1; D is unresolved. Germline CDR1 reads SGHDN; CDR2 reads FVKESK. This CDR3 has 12 amino acids. V was pared by 4 bases and J by 3 bases, with 6 bases between. Written as DNA, the CDR3 is TGTGCCAGCAGCCCGAGGTACACTGAAGCTTTCTTT. Residues: CASSPRYTEAFF.

The chain employs TRBV27 and TRBJ1-6; tentatively, D is TRBD1 (6 bases). The CDR3 runs to 17 residues. V lost 0 bases to trimming and J lost 6 bases, with 15 bases between them. CDR1 and CDR2 from the germline V gene are MNHEY and SMNVEV (reference sequence). The chain's CDR3 is CASSLSIGGAGNSPLHF. CDR3 in DNA: TGTGCCAGCAGTTTATCGATCGGGGGGGCAGGTAATTCACCCCTCCACTTT.

This clone was detected once. The chain recombines TRBV28 with TRBJ2-7; no clear D gene. The CDR3 totals 13 residues. V was cut by 1 base and J by 0 bases, with 4 bases left in between. Germline CDR1 MDHEN, CDR2 SYDVKM. The CDR3 region is CASSLLASYEQYF. In DNA form, the CDR3 reads TGTGCCAGCAGTTTATTGGCCTCCTACGAGCAGTACTTC.

The genes are TRBV18 and TRBJ1-4; 9 bases fit TRBD1. Looked up from germline, CDR1 is KGHSH and CDR2 is LQKENI. V shed 3 bases, J shed 7 bases, and the junction held 6 bases outside the gene matches. The CDR3 spans 15 residues. The CDR3 DNA follows: TGTGCCAGCTCACCGACTGGACAGGGGAGTGAAAAACTGTTTTTT. Residues: CASSPTGQGSEKLFF.

The rearrangement uses TRBV5-6 and TRBJ1-4; D might be TRBD1 (5 bases). The V end was cut by 1 base, the J end by 1 base, with 5 bases between. The CDR3 has 14 amino acids. Germline CDR1 is SGHDT and CDR2 is YYEEEE. DNA for the CDR3: TGTGCCAGCAGCTTGCAGGGAACTAATGAAAAACTGTTTTTT. Translation gives CASSLQGTNEKLFF. Combining the CDR3 with reference TRBV5-6 and TRBJ1-4 gives the whole variable domain DAGVTQSPTHLIKTRGQQVTLRCSPKSGHDTVSWYQQALGQGPQFIFQYYEEEERQRGNFPDRFSGHQFPNYSSELNVNALLLGDSALYLCASSLQGTNEKLFFGSGTQLSVL.

This sequence joins TRBV5-4 and TRBJ2-5, with TRBD2 matching over 7 bases. J gave up 4 bases and V 0 bases, and 3 bases lay outside the gene matches. The CDR3 runs 14 residues. CDR1 and CDR2 (germline): SGHNT, YYREEE (reference sequence). Here the CDR3 reads CASSLVTSAETQYF. The DNA of the CDR3 is TGTGCCAGCAGCTTGGTAACTAGCGCAGAGACCCAGTACTTC.

The J gene is TRBJ2-4, the V gene TRBV11-2, with D possibly matching TRBD2 (6 bases). CDR1 and CDR2 (germline): SGHAT, FQNNGV. Deletions cut 2 bases from V and 1 base from J, with 21 bases between. This CDR3 spans 19 amino acids. The CDR3 sequence: CASSLRPSHGRGAKNIQYF. CDR3 nucleotide sequence: TGTGCCAGCAGCTTACGTCCCTCGCACGGGAGAGGGGCCAAAAACATTCAGTACTTC.

The chain links TRBV9 to TRBJ2-1; the D gene is possibly TRBD2 (6 bases). The V gene's germline CDR1 is SGDLS and CDR2 YYNGEE. With 0 bases removed from V and 2 bases from J, the gap between germline ends came to 9 bases. The CDR3 consists of 15 residues. The CDR3 DNA follows: TGTGCCAGCAGCGTAGTAGCGGAGACCTACAATGAGCAGTTCTTC. It encodes CASSVVAETYNEQFF.

The genes are TRBV7-9 and TRBJ2-1; D unresolved. The CDR3 loop spans 14 amino acids. Trimming took 1 base from V and 5 from J, leaving 9 bases between them. The germline CDR1 and CDR2 sequences are SEHNR and FQNEAQ (reference sequence). CDR3 bases: TGTGCCAGCAGCTTAGTACTCCTTCACAATGAGCAGTTCTTC. This sequence encodes CASSLVLLHNEQFF.

This clone was counted between two and nine times. This sequence joins TRBV27 and TRBJ1-1; D possibly corresponds to TRBD1 (5 bases). V gave up 4 bases and J gave up 4 bases, with 10 bases separating them. This CDR3 is built from 13 residues. Germline V gene lookup returns CDR1 MNHEY and CDR2 SMNVEV (reference sequence). The CDR3 protein is CASSYRQRTEAFF. The CDR3 DNA reads as TGTGCCAGCAGTTACAGACAGCGCACTGAAGCTTTCTTT.

This chain connects TRBV7-9 to TRBJ2-7, with 8 nucleotides matching TRBD2. Germline assignment: CDR1 SEHNR and CDR2 FQNEAQ (reference sequence). The CDR3 covers 16 residues. V lost 4 bases to trimming and J lost 2 bases; unmatched junction nucleotides: 10. In DNA, the CDR3 is TGTGCCAGCAGCTCCTTAGCGGGACGGGCAACCTACGAGCAGTACTTC. Residues: CASSSLAGRATYEQYF.

This chain joins TRBV7-2 and TRBJ1-5, with TRBD1 matching 8 bases. The CDR3 runs 15 residues. With 4 bases clipped from V and 4 bases from J, the junction kept 6 bases outside the gene matches. Germline CDR1 reads SGHTA; CDR2 reads FQGNSA. Here the CDR3 reads CASSSDRALNQPQHF. CDR3 DNA: TGTGCCAGCAGCTCGGACAGGGCCCTTAATCAGCCCCAGCATTTT.

V and J are TRBV11-2 and TRBJ2-2; TRBD1 agrees at 8 bases. Germline V CDR1 and CDR2: SGHAT, FQNNGV. V trimming: 1 base; J trimming: 5 bases; junction bases outside the gene matches: 3. CDR3 length equals 15 residues. CDR3 residues: CASSLVWTGTGELFF. Here the CDR3 DNA reads TGTGCCAGCAGCTTAGTTTGGACAGGGACCGGGGAGCTGTTTTTT.

V and J are TRBV7-9 and TRBJ2-3; no definite D call. Germline lookup yields CDR1 SEHNR and CDR2 FQNEAQ (reference sequence). V was clipped by 4 bases and J by 11 bases, with 19 bases between them. CDR3 length: 14 residues. The CDR3 DNA sequence: TGTGCCAGCAGCTCCGAACTCCTTGCACAGAGGCAGTATTTT. This encodes CASSSELLAQRQYF.

This chain uses TRBV6-2 or TRBV6-3 with TRBJ1-5; D is ambiguous. The CDR3 totals 17 residues. Germline loops: CDR1 MNHEY, CDR2 SVGEGT. Trimming removed 2 bases at V and 3 bases at J, with 17 bases between. CDR3 protein: CASSYPGEGVYNQPQHF. CDR3 bases: TGTGCCAGCAGTTACCCTGGTGAGGGTGTATACAATCAGCCCCAGCATTTT.

The chain couples TRBV2 to TRBJ2-3; 11 bases agree with TRBD2. The V gene's germline CDR1 is SNHLY and CDR2 FYNNEI. The CDR3 extends over 16 amino acids. Germline trimming cut 4 bases from V and 4 bases from J; bases unmatched to any gene: 7. CDR3 coding DNA: TGTGCCAGCAGTGCAAAGCCGGGACTAGCGGCAGATACGCAGTATTTT. As protein: CASSAKPGLAADTQYF. The full variable domain, completed using reference TRBV2 and TRBJ2-3, is EPEVTQTPSHQVTQMGQEVILRCVPISNHLYFYWYRQILGQKVEFLVSFYNNEISEKSEIFDDQFSVERPDGSNFTLKIRSTKLEDSAMYFCASSAKPGLAADTQYFGPGTRLTVL.

V usage is TRBV5-1 and J usage is TRBJ1-2, with 8 bases that match TRBD1. The CDR3 extends over 17 amino acids. CDR1 SGHRS and CDR2 YFSETQ come from the germline V gene. Trimming cost V 4 bases and J 1 base; bases outside gene matches: 12. CDR3 nucleotide sequence: TGCGCCAGCAGCCATCATGGGGGACAGGCCTTTAACTATGGCTACACCTTC. This codes for CASSHHGGQAFNYGYTF.

This clone turned up a few times. This sequence joins TRBV4-1 and TRBJ2-7; D may be TRBD1 (6 bases). The germline V gene has CDR1 MGHRA and CDR2 YSYEKL. Trimming removed 4 bases at V and 2 bases at J, with 9 bases between. This CDR3 has 13 amino acids. The CDR3 loop reads CASSPGQTYEQYF. CDR3 DNA: TGCGCCAGCAGCCCCGGACAGACCTACGAGCAGTACTTC.

The chain couples TRBV28 to TRBJ2-3; no firm D call. The CDR3 covers 11 residues. The germline V gene has CDR1 MDHEN and CDR2 SYDVKM. V was clipped by 2 bases and J by 8 bases, with 5 bases between them. The CDR3: CASSLERTQYF. The CDR3 DNA reads as TGTGCCAGCAGTTTAGAGCGTACGCAGTATTTT. The complete variable domain, with remaining parts taken from reference TRBV28 and TRBJ2-3, reads DVKVTQSSRYLVKRTGEKVFLECVQDMDHENMFWYRQDPGLGLRLIYFSYDVKMKEKGDIPEGYSVSREKKERFSLILESASTNQTSMYLCASSLERTQYFGPGTRLTVL.